One T cell receptor (beta chain) is described in this entry. Antigen unknown. This specimen comes from a study of beta chain features in type 1 diabetes. The study's findings and limits: Junctions at VDJ sites from type 1 diabetes patients had fewer insertions and more deletions. Over-representation of high TCR-expressing cells was a possible consequence of cDNA sequencing.

TCRB transcripts that were expressed got sequenced, as all of the isolated RNA had been reverse transcribed. Around 3.9 million reads on average were seen across naive, central memory and regulatory T cell samples. TCRdb keeps only in-frame clones here, not all; method: immunoSEQ multiplex PCR. The sample lists about 620,000 clones, roughly 16% occurring once. The germline V gene encodes CDR1 LGHNA and CDR2 YNFKEQ. The V segment lost 4 bases and the J segment 4 bases; nucleotides outside the gene matches: 6. This CDR3 region has 16 residues. The specimen was naive CD4+ T cells from blood. J is TRBJ2-1 and V is TRBV4-2; 11 bases agree with TRBD2. This clonotype originated in a man aged 18 to 35 in good health. CDR3 sequence (DNA): TGTGCCAGCAGCCTCATAGCGGGGGGGAAGTACAATGAGCAGTTCTTC. It codes for CASSLIAGGKYNEQFF.